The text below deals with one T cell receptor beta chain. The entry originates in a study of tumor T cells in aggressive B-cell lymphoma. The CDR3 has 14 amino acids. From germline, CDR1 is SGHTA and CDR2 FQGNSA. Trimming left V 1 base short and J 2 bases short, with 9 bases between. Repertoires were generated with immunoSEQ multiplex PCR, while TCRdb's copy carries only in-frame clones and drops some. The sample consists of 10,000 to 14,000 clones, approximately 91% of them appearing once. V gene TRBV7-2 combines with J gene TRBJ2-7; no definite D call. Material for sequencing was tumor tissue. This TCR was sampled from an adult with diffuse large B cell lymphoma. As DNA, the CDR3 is TGTGCCAGCAGCTTAGAATCCCAAACCTACGAGCAGTACTTC. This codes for CASSLESQTYEQYF.